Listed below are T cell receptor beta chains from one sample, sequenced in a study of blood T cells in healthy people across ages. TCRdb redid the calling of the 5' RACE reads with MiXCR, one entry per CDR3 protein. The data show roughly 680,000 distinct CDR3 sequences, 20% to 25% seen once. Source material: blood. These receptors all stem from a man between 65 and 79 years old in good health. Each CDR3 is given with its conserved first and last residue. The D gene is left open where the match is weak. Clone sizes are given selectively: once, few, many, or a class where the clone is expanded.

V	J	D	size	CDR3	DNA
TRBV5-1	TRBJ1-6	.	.	CASSPDRIYNSPLHF	TGCGCCAGCAGCCCAGACAGGATCTATAATTCACCCCTCCACTTT
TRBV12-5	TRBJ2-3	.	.	CASVQIDTQYF	TGTGCTAGTGTTCAAATAGATACGCAGTATTTT
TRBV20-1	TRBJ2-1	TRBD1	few	CSARDRGRSNEQFF	TGCAGTGCAAGAGACAGGGGGCGTAGCAATGAGCAGTTCTTC
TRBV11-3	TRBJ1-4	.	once	CASSLTPTGRLFF	TGTGCCAGCAGCTTAACCCCGACAGGAAGGCTGTTTTTT
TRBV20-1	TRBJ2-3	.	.	CSARDQRTQYF	TGCAGTGCTAGAGATCAGCGGACGCAGTATTTT
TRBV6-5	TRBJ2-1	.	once	CASSWGVHNEQFF	TGTGCCAGCAGTTGGGGGGTCCACAATGAGCAGTTCTTC
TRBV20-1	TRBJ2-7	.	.	CSASIGGRNEQYF	TGCAGTGCTAGTATTGGAGGTAGAAACGAGCAGTACTTC
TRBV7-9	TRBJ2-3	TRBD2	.	CASSTQRDTDTQYF	TGTGCCAGCAGCACCCAGCGGGATACAGATACGCAGTATTTT
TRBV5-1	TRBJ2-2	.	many	CASSAGQTGELFF	TGCGCCAGCAGCGCAGGACAGACCGGGGAGCTGTTTTTT
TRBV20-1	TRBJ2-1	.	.	CSARLPGTNKYNEQFF	TGCAGTGCTAGACTCCCCGGGACCAATAAATACAATGAGCAGTTCTTC
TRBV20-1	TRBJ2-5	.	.	CSARLPAKETQYF	TGCAGTGCTAGATTACCAGCGAAAGAGACCCAGTACTTC
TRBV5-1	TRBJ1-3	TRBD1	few	CASSTLTGGSSGNTIYF	TGCGCCAGCAGCACGCTGACAGGGGGCTCCTCTGGAAACACCATATATTTT
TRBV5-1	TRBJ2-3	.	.	CASSFHLTDTQYF	TGCGCCAGCAGCTTTCATTTGACAGATACGCAGTATTTT
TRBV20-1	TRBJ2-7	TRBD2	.	CSARDLRTSGLLSYEQYF	TGCAGTGCTAGAGATCTAAGGACTAGCGGCTTGCTCTCCTACGAGCAGTACTTC
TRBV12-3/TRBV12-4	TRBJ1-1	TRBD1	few	CASSTKGTGSAFF	TGTGCCAGCAGTACTAAGGGGACAGGGTCTGCTTTCTTT
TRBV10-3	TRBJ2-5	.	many	CAISEALIQETQYF	TGTGCCATCAGTGAAGCACTAATCCAAGAGACCCAGTACTTC
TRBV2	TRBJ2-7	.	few	CASTWTGNYEQYF	TGTGCCAGCACCTGGACGGGAAACTACGAGCAGTACTTC
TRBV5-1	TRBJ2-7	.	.	CASSTGTASSYEQYF	TGCGCCAGCAGCACCGGGACCGCGAGCTCCTACGAGCAGTACTTC
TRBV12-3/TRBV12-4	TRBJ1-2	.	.	CASSLQGNEGYTF	TGTGCCAGCAGTTTACAGGGGAATGAGGGCTACACCTTC
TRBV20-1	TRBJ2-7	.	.	CSARGVSSYEQYF	TGCAGTGCTAGAGGTGTAAGTTCCTACGAGCAGTACTTC
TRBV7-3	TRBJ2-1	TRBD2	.	CASSLSKLAGDYSYNEQFF	TGTGCCAGCAGCTTAAGCAAACTAGCGGGAGATTATTCCTACAATGAGCAGTTCTTC
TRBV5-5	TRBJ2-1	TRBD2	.	CASSLVPLAGGPSEQFF	TGTGCCAGCAGCTTGGTGCCTCTAGCGGGAGGGCCAAGTGAGCAGTTCTTC
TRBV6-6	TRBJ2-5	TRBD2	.	CASSVREGQETQYF	TGTGCCAGCAGTGTTCGGGAGGGCCAAGAGACCCAGTACTTC
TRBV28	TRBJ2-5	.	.	CASCKGPQETQYF	TGTGCCAGCTGCAAGGGACCCCAAGAGACCCAGTACTTC
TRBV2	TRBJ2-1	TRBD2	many	CASSGTSGYNEQFF	TGTGCCAGCAGTGGGACTAGCGGCTACAATGAGCAGTTCTTC
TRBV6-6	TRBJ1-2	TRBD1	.	CASSYAIGTGGGYPF	TGTGCCAGCAGTTACGCAATTGGGACAGGGGGTGGCTACCCCTTC
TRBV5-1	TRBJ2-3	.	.	CASSLVGRGPDTQYF	TGCGCCAGCAGCTTGGTGGGGAGGGGGCCAGATACGCAGTATTTT
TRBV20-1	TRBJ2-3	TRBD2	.	CSARAPLAGGTDTQYF	TGCAGTGCTAGAGCACCACTAGCGGGGGGCACAGATACGCAGTATTTT